This record concerns one T cell receptor (beta chain) sequence. Its antigen is unknown. The germline CDR1 and CDR2 sequences are DFQATT and SNEGSKA (reference sequence). The V and J ends lost 7 bases and 0 bases respectively, with 7 bases between them. The CDR3 is 12 residues long. This entry belongs to a study of T cell repertoires in cytomegalovirus infection. Study-level findings and limits: Summed frequency of public TCR beta families distinguished CMV carriers with the relevant HLA. Ex vivo, HLA-C-restricted CMV-specific TCR beta clonotypes prevailed over the rest of the response.

TCRdb reanalysed the reads using MiXCR and keeps one entry per CDR3 protein. The top ten hold approximately 4.2% of the sample, which has fewer than 200,000 distinct CDR3 sequences, about a tenth seen once. Sequenced: PBMCs. The V gene is TRBV20-1, the J gene TRBJ1-5; no clear D. The sequence derives from a human donor in good health (CMV status not recorded). Some clones in this sample may be carry-over from other donors' samples. The CDR3 loop is CSGAASNQPQHF. The CDR3 coding sequence is TGCAGTGGAGCGGCTAGCAATCAGCCCCAGCATTTT.